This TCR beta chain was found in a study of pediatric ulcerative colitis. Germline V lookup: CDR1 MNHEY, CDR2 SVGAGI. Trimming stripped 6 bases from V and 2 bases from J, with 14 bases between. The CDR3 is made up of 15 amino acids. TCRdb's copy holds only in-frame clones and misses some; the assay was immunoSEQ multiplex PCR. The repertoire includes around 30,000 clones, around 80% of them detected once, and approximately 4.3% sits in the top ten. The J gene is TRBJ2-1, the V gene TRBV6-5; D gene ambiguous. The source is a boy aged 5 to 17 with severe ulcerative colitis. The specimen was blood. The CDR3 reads CASRDRKSAYNEQFF. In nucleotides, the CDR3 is TGTGCCAGCAGGGACCGGAAATCGGCCTACAATGAGCAGTTCTTC.